These 21 T cell receptor beta chains were sequenced from one sample in a study of OX40 agonist ivuxolimab in advanced cancers. The data were produced by immunoSEQ multiplex PCR, yet TCRdb's version contains in-frame clones alone and is incomplete. Of more than 60,000 clones in the sample, 80% to 90% are singletons; the top ten hold 3% to 4%. The source was CD4+ or CD8+ T cells sorted from blood, collected in a trial of the OX40 agonist ivuxolimab. The receptors come from an adult with an advanced solid tumor such as melanoma, head and neck, liver or kidney cancer.

This clone was detected a few times. This sequence joins TRBV7-9 and TRBJ2-6; 9 bases map to TRBD1. The germline V gene has CDR1 SEHNR and CDR2 FQNEAQ (reference sequence). This CDR3 is 16 amino acids long. V lost 3 bases, J lost 2 bases, and 2 bases stayed unmatched. The CDR3 DNA is TGTGCCAGCAGCTTGACAGGGGGGACTGGGGCCAACGTCCTGACTTTC. Its protein is CASSLTGGTGANVLTF.

Only a few counts were recorded for this clone. The CDR3, as DNA: TGTGCCACCAGCAGAGTTTCGTCTAGCGGCTCCTACGAGCAGTACTTC. This translates into CATSRVSSSGSYEQYF. The chain recombines TRBV15 with TRBJ2-7, with 7 nucleotides matching TRBD2. V was clipped by 1 base and J by 0 bases; unmatched bases: 6. The germline CDR1 and CDR2 sequences are LNHNV and YYDKDF (reference sequence). CDR3 length: 16 amino acids.

The V and J genes are TRBV2 and TRBJ2-1; no clear D. CDR3 length: 13 amino acids. Trimming removed 6 bases from V and 4 bases from J, with 10 bases in between. Germline V gene data show CDR1 as SNHLY and CDR2 as FYNNEI. CDR3 protein: CASRDARYNEQFF. The CDR3 coding sequence is TGTGCCAGCAGGGACGCTAGGTACAATGAGCAGTTCTTC.

The genes are TRBV19 and TRBJ2-5; D gene uncertain. The germline V gene encodes CDR1 LNHDA and CDR2 SQIVND (reference sequence). V lost 0 bases and J 0 bases, leaving 5 bases between the germline ends. The CDR3 is made up of 14 amino acids. The CDR3 DNA reads as TGTGCCAGTAGTATAGACTGGTACCAAGAGACCCAGTACTTC. This translates into CASSIDWYQETQYF.

This clone was seen only a few times. The J gene is TRBJ1-2, the V gene TRBV6-1; TRBD1 matches at 8 bases. The germline CDR1 and CDR2 sequences are MNHNS and SASEGT. This CDR3 comprises 15 residues. The junction had 4 bases not matched to a gene; V was cut back by 2 bases and J by 2 bases. CDR3 sequence reads: CASSEWDRLNYGYTF. The DNA of the CDR3 is TGTGCCAGCAGTGAATGGGACAGGCTAAACTATGGCTACACCTTC.

This chain links TRBV23-1 with TRBJ1-5; perhaps TRBD1 as D (6 bases). TRBV23-1 is known as an ORF, though its function is uncertain. Trimming took off 2 bases at V and 5 bases at J, with 16 bases between the two ends. This CDR3 region has 16 residues. Here the CDR3 reads CASSQQGRGVDQPQHF. CDR3 coding DNA: TGCGCCAGCAGTCAACAGGGCAGGGGTGTTGATCAGCCCCAGCATTTT.

V usage is TRBV7-3 and J usage is TRBJ2-3; D tentatively reads TRBD1 or TRBD2 (5 bases each). V was clipped by 5 bases and J by 6 bases, with 12 bases between them. Germline assignment: CDR1 SGHTA and CDR2 FQGTGA. The CDR3 runs to 13 residues. In nucleotides, the CDR3 is TGTGCCAGCAGCCCGGGACCCTTGGATACGCAGTATTTT. It encodes CASSPGPLDTQYF.

The CDR3 protein is CASTLELGVTYEQYF. CDR3 nucleotides: TGTGCCAGCACCCTAGAATTGGGGGTCACCTACGAGCAGTACTTC. The rearrangement joins TRBV7-3 to TRBJ2-7, with D tentatively TRBD1 or TRBD2 (5 bases each). Germline V gene data show CDR1 as SGHTA and CDR2 as FQGTGA. The CDR3 runs to 15 residues. Trimming took off 7 bases at V and 2 bases at J, with 18 bases between the two ends.

The chain employs TRBV5-1 and TRBJ2-5; D is unclear. V was clipped by 0 bases and J by 0 bases, with 6 bases between them. This CDR3 region has 14 residues. CDR1 is SGHRS and CDR2 is YFSETQ in the germline V gene. CDR3 DNA: TGCGCCAGCAGCTTGGGCGGTTACCAAGAGACCCAGTACTTC. Encoded protein: CASSLGGYQETQYF.

The chain has TRBV4-2 and TRBJ2-6; TRBD1 might be the D (6 bases). This CDR3 region has 16 residues. Trimming took off 3 bases at V and 0 bases at J, with 9 bases between the two ends. Germline V gene data show CDR1 as LGHNA and CDR2 as YNFKEQ. For the CDR3, the DNA is TGTGCCAGCAGCCATCCACAGGGCTCTGGGGCCAACGTCCTGACTTTC. Protein sequence: CASSHPQGSGANVLTF.

The J gene is TRBJ2-7, the V gene TRBV5-4; 7 nucleotides match TRBD1. Trimming took 5 bases from V and 6 from J; bases not matched to a gene: 11. The CDR3 extends over 14 amino acids. Germline CDR1 SGHNT, CDR2 YYREEE (reference sequence). This CDR3 reads CASSQTGSGGEQYF. The CDR3 DNA sequence: TGTGCCAGCAGTCAGACAGGGAGTGGTGGCGAGCAGTACTTC. Variable domain in full (rest from reference TRBV5-4 and TRBJ2-7): ETGVTQSPTHLIKTRGQQVTLRCSSQSGHNTVSWYQQALGQGPQFIFQYYREEENGRGNFPPRFSGLQFPNYSSELNVNALELDDSALYLCASSQTGSGGEQYFGPGTRLTVT.

The chain couples TRBV6-6 to TRBJ1-3; D gene uncertain. V lost 4 bases to trimming and J lost 4 bases, with 8 bases between them. From germline, CDR1 is MNHNY and CDR2 SVGAGI (reference sequence). The CDR3 has 13 residues. The chain's CDR3 is CASSSPVGNTIYF. The CDR3, as DNA: TGTGCCAGCAGTTCCCCTGTAGGAAACACCATATATTTT.

The chain combines TRBV27 with TRBJ2-5; D uncertain. Germline loops: CDR1 MNHEY, CDR2 SMNVEV (reference sequence). The CDR3 consists of 14 residues. The ends were cut back, 3 bases at V and 3 bases at J, with 11 bases in the middle. CDR3 sequence reads: CASSLSSPEETQYF. As DNA, the CDR3 is TGTGCCAGCAGTTTGAGTAGCCCCGAAGAGACCCAGTACTTC.

The chain uses TRBV5-6 and TRBJ2-7; tentatively, D is TRBD1 or TRBD2 (5 bases each). This CDR3 region has 15 residues. Trimming stripped 4 bases from V and 2 bases from J, with 16 bases between. Looked up from germline, CDR1 is SGHDT and CDR2 is YYEEEE. The CDR3 nucleotides read TGTGCCAGCAGCCCTAAGTGGGACGGCGCCTACGAGCAGTACTTC. It is translated as CASSPKWDGAYEQYF.

The V gene is TRBV7-9, the J gene TRBJ2-7; D not resolved. Germline V gives CDR1 SEHNR, CDR2 FQNEAQ (reference sequence). The CDR3 runs to 11 residues. Trimming shortened V by 2 bases and J by 7 bases, and 6 bases separated the two germline ends. CDR3 DNA: TGTGCCAGCAGCTTAAGGCAAGAGCAGTACTTC. This gives the protein CASSLRQEQYF.

The J gene is TRBJ1-2, the V gene TRBV9; D is perhaps TRBD1 (5 bases). CDR1 and CDR2 (germline): SGDLS, YYNGEE. The CDR3 contains 16 residues. Deletions cut 0 bases from V and 6 bases from J, with 18 bases between. DNA for the CDR3: TGTGCCAGCAGCGTAGCTAATGGGCAGGGAGGGGATGGCTACACCTTC. Translated: CASSVANGQGGDGYTF. The complete variable domain, with remaining parts taken from reference TRBV9 and TRBJ1-2, reads DSGVTQTPKHLITATGQRVTLRCSPRSGDLSVYWYQQSLDQGLQFLIQYYNGEERAKGNILERFSAQQFPDLHSELNLSSLELGDSALYFCASSVANGQGGDGYTFGSGTRLTVV.

This clone has only one observation. V is TRBV28 and J is TRBJ2-1; 9 positions agree with TRBD1. V lost 5 bases to trimming and J lost 8 bases; unmatched junction nucleotides: 10. Germline CDR1 is MDHEN and CDR2 is SYDVKM. This CDR3 has 15 amino acids. The CDR3 region is CASSVPGQGRDEQFF. The CDR3 region has the DNA TGTGCCAGCAGTGTACCGGGACAGGGACGCGATGAGCAGTTCTTC. Full variable domain (rest looked up from reference TRBV28 and TRBJ2-1): DVKVTQSSRYLVKRTGEKVFLECVQDMDHENMFWYRQDPGLGLRLIYFSYDVKMKEKGDIPEGYSVSREKKERFSLILESASTNQTSMYLCASSVPGQGRDEQFFGPGTRLTVL.

The chain employs TRBV10-3 and TRBJ2-3; 7 bases line up with TRBD1. The CDR3 loop spans 13 amino acids. Germline V gene lookup returns CDR1 ENHRY and CDR2 SYGVKD. Germline trimming cut 7 bases from V and 7 bases from J; bases unmatched to any gene: 8. Written as DNA, the CDR3 is TGTGCCATCACAGGGGGATCCATGAATACGCAGTATTTT. Its translation: CAITGGSMNTQYF.

This chain connects TRBV10-3 to TRBJ2-7; D possibly corresponds to TRBD2 (5 bases). Germline-derived CDR1 and CDR2 are ENHRY and SYGVKD. CDR3 size: 14 residues. Deletions cut 6 bases from V and 0 bases from J, with 12 bases between. The CDR3 sequence is CAIRAGKSSYEQYF. CDR3 nucleotide sequence: TGTGCCATCAGGGCCGGGAAGAGCTCCTACGAGCAGTACTTC.

V is TRBV27 and J is TRBJ1-5; tentative D call: TRBD1 (6 bases). Trimming stripped 5 bases from V and 0 bases from J, with 14 bases between. The CDR3 covers 16 residues. CDR1 and CDR2 (germline): MNHEY, SMNVEV (reference sequence). The CDR3 region is CASSPLTGYSNQPQHF. Here the CDR3 DNA reads TGTGCCAGCAGTCCCCTGACAGGCTATAGCAATCAGCCCCAGCATTTT.

The rearrangement joins TRBV7-3 to TRBJ2-2; the D gene could be TRBD1 or TRBD2 (5 bases each). Trimming cost V 5 bases and J 3 bases, with 13 bases left between them. CDR1 is SGHTA and CDR2 is FQGTGA in the germline V gene. The CDR3 loop spans 15 amino acids. CDR3 DNA: TGTGCCAGCAGCCCGGGGACCGCGCACACCGGGGAGCTGTTTTTT. As protein: CASSPGTAHTGELFF.